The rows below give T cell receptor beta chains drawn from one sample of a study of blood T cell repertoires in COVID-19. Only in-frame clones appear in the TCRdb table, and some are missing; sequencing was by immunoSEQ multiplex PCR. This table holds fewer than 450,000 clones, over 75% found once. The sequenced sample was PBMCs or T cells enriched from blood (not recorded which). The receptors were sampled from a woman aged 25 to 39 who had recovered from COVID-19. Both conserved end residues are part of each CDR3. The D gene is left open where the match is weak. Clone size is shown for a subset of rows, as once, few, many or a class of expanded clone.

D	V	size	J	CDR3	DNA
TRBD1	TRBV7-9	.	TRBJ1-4	CASSPGQENEKLFF	TGTGCCAGCAGTCCGGGACAGGAGAATGAAAAACTGTTTTTT
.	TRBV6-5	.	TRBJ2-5	CASSYSGGQETQYF	TGTGCCAGCAGTTACTCAGGCGGGCAAGAGACCCAGTACTTC
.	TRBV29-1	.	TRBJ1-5	CSVVLAGQPQHF	TGCAGCGTTGTCCTGGCGGGTCAGCCCCAGCATTTT
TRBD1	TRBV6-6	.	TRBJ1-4	CASSIIQGAGEKLFF	TGTGCCAGCAGTATAATACAGGGGGCGGGAGAAAAACTGTTTTTT
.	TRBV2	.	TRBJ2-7	CASQVAQGSYEQYF	TGTGCCAGCCAAGTCGCCCAGGGATCCTACGAGCAGTACTTC
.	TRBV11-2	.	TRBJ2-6	CASSLGRIGAFSGANVLTF	TGTGCCAGCAGCTTAGGTCGGATAGGGGCCTTCTCTGGGGCCAACGTCCTGACTTTC
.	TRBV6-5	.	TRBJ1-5	CASRPGGSNQPQHF	TGTGCCAGCCGCCCGGGGGGTAGCAATCAGCCCCAGCATTTT
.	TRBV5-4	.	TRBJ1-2	CASSSGGSEVYGYTF	TGTGCCAGCAGCTCCGGAGGCAGTGAAGTCTATGGCTACACCTTC
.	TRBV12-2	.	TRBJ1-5	CASRLAFGMGQPQHF	TGTGCAAGTCGCTTAGCGTTCGGGATGGGTCAGCCCCAGCATTTT
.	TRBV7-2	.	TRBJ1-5	CASTSSLYQPQHF	TGTGCCAGCACAAGTAGCCTCTATCAGCCCCAGCATTTT
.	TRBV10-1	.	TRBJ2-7	CASSQSRDFFYEQYF	TGCGCCAGCAGTCAGTCGCGGGATTTTTTCTACGAGCAGTACTTC
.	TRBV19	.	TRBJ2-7	CASSIQGPGDEQYF	TGTGCCAGTAGTATACAGGGGCCTGGCGACGAGCAGTACTTC
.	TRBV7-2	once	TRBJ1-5	CASSRQDYQPQHF	TGTGCCAGCAGCCGACAGGATTATCAGCCCCAGCATTTT
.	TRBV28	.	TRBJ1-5	CASRQPYSNQPQHF	TGTGCCAGCCGACAACCATATAGCAATCAGCCCCAGCATTTT
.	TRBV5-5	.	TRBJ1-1	CASSLASTGQNRRNTEAFF	TGTGCCAGCAGCTTGGCCAGTACAGGACAGAATAGAAGGAACACTGAAGCTTTCTTT
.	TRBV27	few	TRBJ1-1	CASGKLASMNTEAFF	TGTGCCAGCGGCAAGTTAGCCTCCATGAACACTGAAGCTTTCTTT
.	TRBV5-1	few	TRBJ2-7	CASSFLAGAYEQYF	TGCGCCAGCAGCTTCTTGGCAGGGGCCTACGAGCAGTACTTC
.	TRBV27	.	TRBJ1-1	CASSPQENTEAFF	TGTGCCAGCAGTCCCCAGGAGAACACTGAAGCTTTCTTT
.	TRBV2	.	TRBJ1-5	CASSGNNQPQHF	TGTGCCAGCAGTGGTAACAATCAGCCCCAGCATTTT